This T cell receptor (beta chain) derives from a study of T-cell reconstitution after alpha-beta-depleted transplantation in children. This clonotype showed up just once. TCRbeta library preparation incorporated unique molecular identifiers. MiXCR, applied by TCRdb to the PCR reads, yields one record per CDR3 protein. The table lists approximately 520,000 distinct CDR3 sequences, about 31% of them singletons. The material sequenced was PBMCs from the stem cell graft donor, taken from the stem cell graft. The TCR sequence derives from a human donor who donated a stem cell graft to a child with aplastic anemia.

The CDR3 sequence: CASSRLWYGYTF. DNA for the CDR3: TGTGCCAGCAGTCGTCTGTGGTATGGCTACACCTTC. V usage is TRBV25-1 and J usage is TRBJ1-2, with D unclear. Germline CDR1 reads MGHDK; CDR2 reads SYGVNS. The V and J ends lost 5 bases and 5 bases respectively, with 9 bases between them. The CDR3 runs 12 residues.